One and the same sample provided the 19 T cell receptor beta chains below, sequenced in a study of T cell repertoires in cytomegalovirus infection. Their cognate antigens are unknown. MiXCR was run by TCRdb on the reads, yielding one entry per CDR3 protein. Among 360,000 or so distinct CDR3 sequences listed, about 32% were seen once. This material consisted of cultured PBMCs, taken from culture after CMV antigen stimulation. The receptors were gathered from a human donor in good health (CMV status not recorded). Some clones in this sample may be carry-over from other donors' samples.

V gene TRBV27 combines with J gene TRBJ2-3; D call uncertain. The germline gives CDR1 MNHEY, CDR2 SMNVEV (reference sequence). V was trimmed by 0 bases and J by 4 bases, leaving 17 bases between them. The length of the CDR3 is 17 residues. In DNA form, the CDR3 reads TGTGCCAGCAGTTTATCGATGGTTAGGCCCCGGGCAGATACGCAGTATTTT. Its translation: CASSLSMVRPRADTQYF.

This clonotype occurred a few times. The chain carries TRBV7-8 and TRBJ2-2, with a tentative D call TRBD2 (5 bases). The CDR3 has 16 residues. Germline V gene lookup returns CDR1 SGHVS and CDR2 FQNEAQ. Between the trimmed V and J ends, which lost 0 bases and 0 bases, there was a span of 8 bases. CDR3 region: CASSLARVPNTGELFF. Here the CDR3 DNA reads TGTGCCAGCAGCTTAGCGCGGGTTCCGAACACCGGGGAGCTGTTTTTT.

This chain connects TRBV28 to TRBJ1-1; TRBD1 matches at 7 bases. Germline assignment: CDR1 MDHEN and CDR2 SYDVKM. The V gene end was trimmed by 5 bases and the J gene end by 1 base; junction bases not matched to a gene: 10. The CDR3 has 16 residues. The CDR3 sequence: CASSTRKNRGNTEAFF. In DNA form, the CDR3 reads TGTGCCAGCAGTACACGAAAGAACAGGGGGAACACTGAAGCTTTCTTT.

The chain recombines TRBV10-1 with TRBJ2-7, with TRBD2 identical over 11 bases. V was clipped by 7 bases and J by 4 bases; unmatched bases: 12. This CDR3 contains 16 residues. Looked up from germline, CDR1 is WNHNN and CDR2 is SYGVQD (reference sequence). CDR3 DNA sequence: TGCGCCAGCACGGGAGAGCTAGCGGGAGGAAAGTACGAGCAGTACGTC. Amino acid sequence: CASTGELAGGKYEQYV.

The chain uses TRBV12-3 or TRBV12-4 and TRBJ1-3; D is possibly TRBD1 (6 bases). The V gene lost 5 bases and the J gene lost 1 base, with 15 bases spanning the gap. The CDR3 has 16 amino acids. This CDR3 reads CASSPGGGLSGNTIYF. The CDR3 DNA reads as TGTGCCAGCAGTCCGGGAGGGGGGCTATCTGGAAACACCATATATTTT.

The chain joins TRBV20-1 to TRBJ2-5; D unresolved. CDR3 length: 15 residues. Germline V gives CDR1 DFQATT, CDR2 SNEGSKA (reference sequence). Trimming stripped 4 bases from V and 5 bases from J, with 20 bases between. The CDR3 DNA follows: TGCAGTGCTACCTCCCGTTTAGGAGTCGCGGAGACCCAGTACTTC. Translation: CSATSRLGVAETQYF.

This clonotype appeared a few times. The V call is TRBV7-9, the J call TRBJ2-5; 8 nucleotides align to TRBD1. V trimming: 5 bases; J trimming: 5 bases; junction bases outside the gene matches: 16. Germline lookup yields CDR1 SEHNR and CDR2 FQNEAQ (reference sequence). The CDR3 loop spans 17 amino acids. CDR3 residues: CASSHEVGVRGPETQYF. As DNA, the CDR3 is TGTGCCAGCAGCCACGAAGTGGGTGTCAGGGGGCCGGAGACCCAGTACTTC. Combining the CDR3 with reference TRBV7-9 and TRBJ2-5 gives the whole variable domain DTGVSQNPRHKITKRGQNVTFRCDPISEHNRLYWYRQTLGQGPEFLTYFQNEAQLEKSRLLSDRFSAERPKGSFSTLEIQRTEQGDSAMYLCASSHEVGVRGPETQYFGPGTRLLVL.

The CDR3 reads CASSQRTGEAFF. The CDR3 nucleotides read TGCGCCAGCAGCCAAAGGACAGGGGAAGCTTTCTTT. The chain links TRBV4-1 to TRBJ1-1, with 8 bases identical to TRBD1. CDR1 MGHRA and CDR2 YSYEKL come from the germline V gene. This CDR3 has 12 amino acids. J lost 8 bases, V lost 2 bases, and 1 base had no gene match.

The chain combines TRBV6-2 or TRBV6-3 with TRBJ2-7; weak D call: TRBD1 (5 bases). The V end lost 4 bases, the J end lost 2 bases, and 12 bases lay between the germline ends. The CDR3 spans 14 residues. The germline V gene encodes CDR1 MNHEY and CDR2 SVGEGT. CDR3: CASSSADRTYEQYV. The DNA of the CDR3 is TGTGCCAGCAGTTCCGCCGACAGAACCTACGAGCAGTACGTC.

The chain carries TRBV7-9 and TRBJ2-3; unclear D gene. Germline assignment: CDR1 SEHNR and CDR2 FQNEAQ (reference sequence). The germline V and J ends were trimmed by 1 base and 2 bases, with 7 bases remaining between them. The CDR3 is 14 residues long. As DNA, the CDR3 is TGTGCCAGCAGCTTAGAGCAGTTCACAGATACGCAGTATTTT. Translation gives CASSLEQFTDTQYF.

This clonotype appeared a few times. The chain employs TRBV7-8 and TRBJ1-5; D ambiguous. From germline, CDR1 is SGHVS and CDR2 FQNEAQ. This CDR3 has 15 amino acids. V lost 1 base and J lost 0, with 7 bases in between. The CDR3 protein is CASSLVRDSNQPQHF. CDR3 sequence (DNA): TGTGCCAGCAGCTTAGTGCGGGATAGCAATCAGCCCCAGCATTTT.

In its sample, this clonotype was seen a few times. The J gene is TRBJ1-2, the V gene TRBV7-2; D gene uncertain. With 6 bases removed from V and 3 bases from J, the gap between germline ends came to 17 bases. This CDR3 comprises 15 residues. Germline CDR1 reads SGHTA; CDR2 reads FQGNSA. CDR3 nucleotides: TGTGCCAGCAGTCATAATGCGGCAGTACACTATGGCTACACCTTC. It yields the protein CASSHNAAVHYGYTF.

This clonotype has only a few counts. The rearrangement uses TRBV5-1 and TRBJ1-1; D uncertain. V lost 5 bases, J lost 3 bases, and 17 bases lay in between. There are 15 residues in the CDR3. Looked up from germline, CDR1 is SGHRS and CDR2 is YFSETQ. The CDR3 protein is CASSHGGVGDTEAFF. CDR3 nucleotides: TGCGCCAGCAGTCACGGCGGGGTCGGGGACACTGAAGCTTTCTTT.

This clonotype was found a few times. This sequence joins TRBV2 and TRBJ2-3; TRBD2 might be the D (5 bases). The germline gives CDR1 SNHLY, CDR2 FYNNEI. The ends were cut back, 1 base at V and 2 bases at J, with 10 bases in the middle. The CDR3 extends over 15 amino acids. CDR3 in amino acids: CASSEERGVTDTQYF. The CDR3 bases are TGTGCCAGCAGTGAAGAACGGGGAGTCACAGATACGCAGTATTTT. Full variable domain (remainder filled in from reference TRBV2 and TRBJ2-3): EPEVTQTPSHQVTQMGQEVILRCVPISNHLYFYWYRQILGQKVEFLVSFYNNEISEKSEIFDDQFSVERPDGSNFTLKIRSTKLEDSAMYFCASSEERGVTDTQYFGPGTRLTVL.

This clonotype was seen at least ten times. The chain combines TRBV7-2 with TRBJ1-2; a possible D gene is TRBD1 (6 bases). The V gene's germline CDR1 is SGHTA and CDR2 FQGNSA. V shed 2 bases and J shed 8 bases, with 15 bases lying between them. The CDR3 spans 14 residues. CDR3 protein: CASSLIGGAGGYTF. In nucleotides, the CDR3 is TGTGCCAGCAGCTTAATAGGGGGGGCGGGGGGCTACACCTTC.

This clonotype was found a few times. V and J are TRBV7-9 and TRBJ2-1, with 13 bases lining up with TRBD2. The CDR3 is made up of 18 amino acids. The V gene end was trimmed by 1 base and the J gene end by 1 base; junction bases not matched to a gene: 4. Germline-derived CDR1 and CDR2 are SEHNR and FQNEAQ (reference sequence). CDR3 sequence reads: CASSLELAGGLSYNEQFF. For the CDR3, the DNA is TGTGCCAGCAGCTTAGAACTAGCGGGAGGGCTGTCCTACAATGAGCAGTTCTTC.

The CDR3 nucleotides read TGTGCCAGCACTCGACGGACTAGCGGGAGGGAAGAGACCCAGTACTTC. Translation: CASTRRTSGREETQYF. The chain combines TRBV28 with TRBJ2-5, with 15 bases aligning to TRBD2. The CDR3 is made up of 16 amino acids. Per germline, CDR1 MDHEN and CDR2 SYDVKM. The trim removed 7 bases at V and 3 bases at J, leaving 6 bases unmatched.

This chain links TRBV29-1 with TRBJ1-1; D possibly corresponds to TRBD1 (6 bases). Trimming pared 5 bases from V and 5 bases from J, leaving 21 bases between. CDR3 length equals 15 residues. CDR1 and CDR2 from the germline V gene are SQVTM and ANQGSEA. CDR3 in DNA: TGCAGCGTTAACTACCTGGGGGGCGCAGGTACTGAAGCTTTCTTT. Protein product: CSVNYLGGAGTEAFF.

This clonotype was detected only a few times. V usage is TRBV6-1 and J usage is TRBJ2-7; D is unclear. There are 13 residues in the CDR3. V was cut by 8 bases and J by 2 bases, with 13 bases left in between. Germline V gene data show CDR1 as MNHNS and CDR2 as SASEGT. CDR3 nucleotide sequence: TGTGCCAGCGCTGCGGTTCTAGCCTACGAGCAGTACTTC. Translation: CASAAVLAYEQYF.